This record concerns one TCR beta chain sequence. Original handling: By means of reference gene primer amplification, nucleated cell counts were estimated. The assay was immunoSEQ multiplex PCR, and TCRdb's table has in-frame clones only and misses some. That table gives V, J and clone size, and the DNA gave D and trimming. The sample contains about 100,000 clones, approximately 80% of which appear only once. The germline CDR1 and CDR2 sequences are LNHDA and SQIVND (reference sequence). This CDR3 has 16 amino acids. Germline trimming cut 3 bases from V and 6 bases from J; bases unmatched to any gene: 7. This sample was taken from a study of blood T cell repertoires in COVID-19. Study overall: Researchers got acute and convalescent COVID-19 samples from the United States, Italy and Spain.

This TCR was sampled from a woman in her sixties or seventies with acute or convalescent COVID-19. V is TRBV19 and J is TRBJ2-3, with 12 positions matching TRBD1. Sequences were obtained from peripheral blood. In nucleotides, the CDR3 is TGTGCCAGTAGTATGGGACAGGGGGCGCCCCCGGATACGCAGTATTTT. Translation gives CASSMGQGAPPDTQYF.